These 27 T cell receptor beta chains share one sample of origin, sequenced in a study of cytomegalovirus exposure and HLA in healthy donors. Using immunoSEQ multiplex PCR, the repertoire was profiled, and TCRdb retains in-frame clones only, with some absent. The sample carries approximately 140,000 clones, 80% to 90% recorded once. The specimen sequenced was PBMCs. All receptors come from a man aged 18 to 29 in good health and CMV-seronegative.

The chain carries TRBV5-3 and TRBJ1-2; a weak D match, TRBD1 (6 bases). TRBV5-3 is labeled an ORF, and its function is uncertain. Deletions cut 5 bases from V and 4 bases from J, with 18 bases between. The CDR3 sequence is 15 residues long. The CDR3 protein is CARSFGHLGGYGYTF. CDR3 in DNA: TGTGCCAGAAGTTTTGGACACCTAGGGGGCTATGGCTACACCTTC.

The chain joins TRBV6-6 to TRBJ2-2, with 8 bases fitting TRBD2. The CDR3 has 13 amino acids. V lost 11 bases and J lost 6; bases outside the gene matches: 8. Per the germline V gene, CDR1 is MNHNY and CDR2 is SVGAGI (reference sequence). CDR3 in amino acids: CASLREVAGELFF. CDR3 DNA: TGTGCCTCCTTGCGGGAGGTAGCCGGGGAGCTGTTTTTT.

CDR3 DNA: TGTGCCAGCACCATACTAGCGGGGGTTGCAGAGACCCAGTACTTC. Protein: CASTILAGVAETQYF. The rearrangement links TRBV2 to TRBJ2-5; TRBD2 matches at 11 bases. Germline loops: CDR1 SNHLY, CDR2 FYNNEI. With V trimmed by 7 bases and J by 4 bases, 8 bases remained unmatched. CDR3 length: 15 amino acids.

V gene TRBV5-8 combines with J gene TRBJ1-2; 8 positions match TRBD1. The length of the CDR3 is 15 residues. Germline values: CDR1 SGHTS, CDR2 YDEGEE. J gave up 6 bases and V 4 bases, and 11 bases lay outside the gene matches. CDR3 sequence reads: CASSPRYQGADGYTF. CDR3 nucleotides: TGTGCCAGCAGCCCCCGGTATCAGGGGGCGGATGGCTACACCTTC.

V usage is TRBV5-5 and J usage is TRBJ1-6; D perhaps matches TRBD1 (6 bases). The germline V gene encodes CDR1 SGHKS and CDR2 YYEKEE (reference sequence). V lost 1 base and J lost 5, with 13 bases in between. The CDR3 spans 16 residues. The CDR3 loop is CASSLNQGSHNSPLHF. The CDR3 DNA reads TGTGCCAGCAGCTTGAATCAGGGGAGTCATAATTCACCCCTCCACTTT. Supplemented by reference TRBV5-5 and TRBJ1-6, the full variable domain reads DAGVTQSPTHLIKTRGQQVTLRCSPISGHKSVSWYQQVLGQGPQFIFQYYEKEERGRGNFPDRFSARQFPNYSSELNVNALLLGDSALYLCASSLNQGSHNSPLHFGNGTRLTVT.

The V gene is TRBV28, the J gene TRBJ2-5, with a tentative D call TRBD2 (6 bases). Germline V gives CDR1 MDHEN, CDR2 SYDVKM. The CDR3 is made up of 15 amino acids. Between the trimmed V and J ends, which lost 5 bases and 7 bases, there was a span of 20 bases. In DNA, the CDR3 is TGTGCCAGCAGTGCATCGGGACTCCTGGGGGGGACCCAGTACTTC. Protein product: CASSASGLLGGTQYF.

The CDR3 loop reads CASGTGVGTEAFF. In nucleotides, the CDR3 is TGTGCCAGCGGGACAGGGGTAGGGACTGAAGCTTTCTTT. J is TRBJ1-1 and V is TRBV27, with 10 nucleotides matching TRBD1. The CDR3 is 13 amino acids. Germline CDR1 reads MNHEY; CDR2 reads SMNVEV (reference sequence). V was clipped by 8 bases and J by 5 bases; unmatched bases: 5.

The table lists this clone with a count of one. CDR3 nucleotides: TGTGCCAGCAGCCCCGGGGGAGGACCCTACGAGCAGTACTTC. Amino acid sequence: CASSPGGGPYEQYF. The J gene is TRBJ2-7, the V gene TRBV7-9; D is perhaps TRBD2 (6 bases). CDR1 SEHNR and CDR2 FQNEAQ come from the germline V gene (reference sequence). Trimming removed 5 bases at V and 2 bases at J, with 13 bases between. The CDR3 is 14 residues long.

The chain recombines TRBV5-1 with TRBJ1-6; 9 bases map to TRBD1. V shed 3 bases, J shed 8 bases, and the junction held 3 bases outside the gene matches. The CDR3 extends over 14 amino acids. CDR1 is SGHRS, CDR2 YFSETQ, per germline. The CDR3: CASSSTGGYSPLHF. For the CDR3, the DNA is TGCGCCAGCAGCTCGACAGGGGGTTATTCACCCCTCCACTTT.

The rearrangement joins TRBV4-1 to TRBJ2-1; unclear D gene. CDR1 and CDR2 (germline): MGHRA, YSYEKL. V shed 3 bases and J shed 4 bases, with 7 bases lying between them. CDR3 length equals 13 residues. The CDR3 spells CASSHRPYNEQFF. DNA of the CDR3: TGCGCCAGCAGCCACAGGCCATACAATGAGCAGTTCTTC.

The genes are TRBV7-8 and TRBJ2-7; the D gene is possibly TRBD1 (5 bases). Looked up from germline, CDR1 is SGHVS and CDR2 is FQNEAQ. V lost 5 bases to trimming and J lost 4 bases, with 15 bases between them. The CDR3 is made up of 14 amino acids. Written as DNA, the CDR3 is TGTGCCAGCAGCCTGACAGCAGTGGGTTACGAGCAGTACTTC. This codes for CASSLTAVGYEQYF.

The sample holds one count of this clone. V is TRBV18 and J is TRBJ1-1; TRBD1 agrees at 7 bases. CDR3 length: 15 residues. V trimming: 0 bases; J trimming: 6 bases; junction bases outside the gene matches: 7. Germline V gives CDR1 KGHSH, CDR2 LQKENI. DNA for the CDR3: TGTGCCAGCTCACCACCAAGATACAGGGGCTCTGAAGCTTTCTTT. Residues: CASSPPRYRGSEAFF.

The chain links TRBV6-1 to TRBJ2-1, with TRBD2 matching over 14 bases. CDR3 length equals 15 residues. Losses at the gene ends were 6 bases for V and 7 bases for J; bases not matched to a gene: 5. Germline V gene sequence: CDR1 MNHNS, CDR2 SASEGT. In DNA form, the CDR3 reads TGTGCCAGCAGGGGGGGACTAGCGGGAGCAAATGAGCAGTTCTTC. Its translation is CASRGGLAGANEQFF.

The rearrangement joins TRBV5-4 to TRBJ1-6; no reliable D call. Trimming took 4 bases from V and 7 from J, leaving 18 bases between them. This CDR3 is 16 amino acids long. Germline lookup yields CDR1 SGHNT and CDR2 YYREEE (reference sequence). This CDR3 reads CASSLTLDSRNSPLHF. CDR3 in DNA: TGTGCCAGCAGCCTCACCTTAGACTCCCGGAATTCACCCCTCCACTTT.

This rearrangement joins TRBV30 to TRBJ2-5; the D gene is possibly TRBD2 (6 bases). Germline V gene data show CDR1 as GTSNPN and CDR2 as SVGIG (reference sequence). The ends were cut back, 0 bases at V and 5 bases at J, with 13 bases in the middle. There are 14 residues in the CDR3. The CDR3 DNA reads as TGTGCCTGGAGTGTAGGACTACTGGCGGAGACCCAGTACTTC. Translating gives CAWSVGLLAETQYF.

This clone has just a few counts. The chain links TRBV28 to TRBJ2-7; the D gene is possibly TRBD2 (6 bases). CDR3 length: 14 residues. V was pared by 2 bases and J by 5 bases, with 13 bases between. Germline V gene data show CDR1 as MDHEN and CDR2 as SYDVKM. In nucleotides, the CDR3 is TGTGCCAGCAGTTTAGACGGGAGCGGCGACGAGCAGTACTTC. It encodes CASSLDGSGDEQYF.

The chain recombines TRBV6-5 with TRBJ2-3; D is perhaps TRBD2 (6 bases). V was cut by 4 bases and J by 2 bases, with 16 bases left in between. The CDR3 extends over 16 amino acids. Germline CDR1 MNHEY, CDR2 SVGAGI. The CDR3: CASSSVGGILTDTQYF. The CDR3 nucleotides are TGTGCCAGCAGTTCCGTCGGAGGGATTCTCACAGATACGCAGTATTTT.

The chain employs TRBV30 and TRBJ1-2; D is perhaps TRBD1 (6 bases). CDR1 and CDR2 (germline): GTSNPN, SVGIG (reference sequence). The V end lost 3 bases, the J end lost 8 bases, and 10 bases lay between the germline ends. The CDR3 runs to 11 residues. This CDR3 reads CAWSAGVGYTF. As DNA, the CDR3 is TGTGCCTGGAGCGCAGGGGTCGGCTACACCTTC.

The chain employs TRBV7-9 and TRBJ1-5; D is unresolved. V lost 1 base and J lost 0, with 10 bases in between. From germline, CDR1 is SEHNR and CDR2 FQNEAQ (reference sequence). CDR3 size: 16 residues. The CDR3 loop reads CASSLVRPNSNQPQHF. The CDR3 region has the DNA TGTGCCAGCAGCTTAGTGCGCCCGAATAGCAATCAGCCCCAGCATTTT.

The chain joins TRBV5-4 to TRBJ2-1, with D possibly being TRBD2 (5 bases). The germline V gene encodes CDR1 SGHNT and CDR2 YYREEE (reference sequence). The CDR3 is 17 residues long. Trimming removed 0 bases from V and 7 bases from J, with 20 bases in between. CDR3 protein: CASSLASRTLEGNEQFF. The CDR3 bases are TGTGCCAGCAGCTTGGCCAGTAGAACATTAGAGGGAAATGAGCAGTTCTTC.

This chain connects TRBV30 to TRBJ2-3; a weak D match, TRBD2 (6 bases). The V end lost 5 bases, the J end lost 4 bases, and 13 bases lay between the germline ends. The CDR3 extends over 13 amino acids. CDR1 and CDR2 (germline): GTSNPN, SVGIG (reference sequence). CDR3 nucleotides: TGTGCCTGGGGCGGGGTAGGCCCAGATACGCAGTATTTT. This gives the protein CAWGGVGPDTQYF. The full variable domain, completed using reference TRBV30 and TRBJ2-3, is SQTIHQWPATLVQPVGSPLSLECTVEGTSNPNLYWYRQAAGRGLQLLFYSVGIGQISSEVPQNLSASRPQDRQFILSSKKLLLSDSGFYLCAWGGVGPDTQYFGPGTRLTVL.

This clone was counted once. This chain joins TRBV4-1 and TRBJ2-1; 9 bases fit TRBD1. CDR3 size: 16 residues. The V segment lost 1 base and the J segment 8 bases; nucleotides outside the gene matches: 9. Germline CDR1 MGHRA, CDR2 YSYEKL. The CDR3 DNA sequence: TGCGCCAGCAGCCAAGGGTACCGGGACAGGGACGATGAGCAGTTCTTC. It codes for CASSQGYRDRDDEQFF.

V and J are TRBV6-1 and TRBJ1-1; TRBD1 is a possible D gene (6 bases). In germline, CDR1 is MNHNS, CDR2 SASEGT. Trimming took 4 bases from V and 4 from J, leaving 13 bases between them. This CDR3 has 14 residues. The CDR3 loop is CASSAGARGTEAFF. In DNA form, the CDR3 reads TGTGCCAGCAGTGCAGGGGCTCGGGGCACTGAAGCTTTCTTT.

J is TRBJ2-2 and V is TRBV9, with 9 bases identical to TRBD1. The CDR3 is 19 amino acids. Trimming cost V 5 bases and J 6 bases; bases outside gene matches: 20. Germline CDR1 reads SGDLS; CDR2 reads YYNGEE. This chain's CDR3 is CASSTPRDRGNLFAGELFF. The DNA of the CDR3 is TGTGCCAGCAGTACACCCCGTGACAGGGGGAATCTTTTCGCCGGGGAGCTGTTTTTT.

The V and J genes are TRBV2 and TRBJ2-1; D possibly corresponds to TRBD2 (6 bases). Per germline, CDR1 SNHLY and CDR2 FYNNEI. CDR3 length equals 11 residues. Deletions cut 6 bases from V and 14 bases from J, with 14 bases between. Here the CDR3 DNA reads TGTGCCAGCAGGAGGACGGGGAGGAAGTTCTTC. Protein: CASRRTGRKFF. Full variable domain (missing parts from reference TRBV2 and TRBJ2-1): EPEVTQTPSHQVTQMGQEVILRCVPISNHLYFYWYRQILGQKVEFLVSFYNNEISEKSEIFDDQFSVERPDGSNFTLKIRSTKLEDSAMYFCASRRTGRKFFGPGTRLTVL.

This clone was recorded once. For the CDR3, the DNA is TGTGCCAGCGACCCCGGGGAACGGCCAAACACTGAAGCTTTCTTT. Protein product: CASDPGERPNTEAFF. This chain connects TRBV19 to TRBJ1-1; D remains unclear. V lost 9 bases, J lost 2 bases, and 19 bases lay in between. In germline, CDR1 is LNHDA, CDR2 SQIVND (reference sequence). The CDR3 loop spans 15 amino acids.

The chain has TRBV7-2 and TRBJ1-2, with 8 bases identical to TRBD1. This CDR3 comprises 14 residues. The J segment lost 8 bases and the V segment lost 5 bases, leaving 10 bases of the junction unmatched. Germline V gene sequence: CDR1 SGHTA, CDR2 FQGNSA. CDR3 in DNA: TGTGCCAGCAGCCCCACAGGGGGAGCAGGCGGCTACACCTTC. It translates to CASSPTGGAGGYTF.